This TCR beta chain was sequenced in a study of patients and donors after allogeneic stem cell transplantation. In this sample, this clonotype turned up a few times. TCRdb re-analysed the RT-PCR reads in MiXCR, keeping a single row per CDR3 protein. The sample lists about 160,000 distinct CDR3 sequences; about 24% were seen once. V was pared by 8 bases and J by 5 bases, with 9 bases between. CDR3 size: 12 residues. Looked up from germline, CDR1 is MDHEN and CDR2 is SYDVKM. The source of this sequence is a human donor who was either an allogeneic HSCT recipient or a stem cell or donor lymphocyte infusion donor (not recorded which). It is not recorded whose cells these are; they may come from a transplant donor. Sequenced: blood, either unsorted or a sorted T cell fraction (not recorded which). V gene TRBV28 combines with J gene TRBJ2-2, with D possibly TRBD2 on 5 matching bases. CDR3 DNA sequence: TGTGCCAGCTATAAGCGGACCGGGGAGCTGTTTTTT. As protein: CASYKRTGELFF.